Following are 29 T cell receptor beta chains from one sample sequenced in a study of cytomegalovirus exposure and HLA in healthy donors. Primers: 60 Vbeta forward and 13 Jbeta reverse. The table came from immunoSEQ multiplex PCR; TCRdb's copy has only in-frame clones and leaves some out. Of 190,000 or so clones detected, 80% appear once; the ten largest clones hold 0.65% to 0.75%. Sequenced: PBMCs. Every receptor here comes from a boy aged 10-17 years in good health and CMV-seronegative.

J is TRBJ2-5 and V is TRBV12-5; D is uncertain. The length of the CDR3 is 12 residues. The germline V gene encodes CDR1 LGHNT and CDR2 FRNRAP. With 1 base removed from V and 11 bases from J, the gap between germline ends came to 11 bases. In DNA form, the CDR3 reads TGTGCTAGTGGTTTGGGACGAGTCGGGCAGTACTTC. Translation: CASGLGRVGQYF.

This clone was seen a handful of times. The CDR3 protein is CASSVEGGNTEAFF. In DNA form, the CDR3 reads TGTGCCAGCAGCGTAGAGGGAGGGAACACTGAAGCTTTCTTT. The chain couples TRBV9 to TRBJ1-1; D unclear. The V gene's germline CDR1 is SGDLS and CDR2 YYNGEE. The CDR3 extends over 14 amino acids. Trimming cost V 0 bases and J 1 base, with 7 bases left between them. The variable domain in full, with the rest retrieved from reference TRBV9 and TRBJ1-1, is DSGVTQTPKHLITATGQRVTLRCSPRSGDLSVYWYQQSLDQGLQFLIQYYNGEERAKGNILERFSAQQFPDLHSELNLSSLELGDSALYFCASSVEGGNTEAFFGQGTRLTVV.

This chain uses TRBV10-1 with TRBJ1-2; D is uncertain. The CDR3 runs to 13 residues. Per the germline V gene, CDR1 is WNHNN and CDR2 is SYGVQD (reference sequence). The V end lost 4 bases, the J end lost 2 bases, and 8 bases lay between the germline ends. The CDR3 loop reads CASSVQKNYGYTF. The CDR3 nucleotides read TGCGCCAGCAGTGTACAGAAGAACTATGGCTACACCTTC.

The genes are TRBV30 and TRBJ2-4; 8 nucleotides agree with TRBD2. J gave up 3 bases and V 0 bases, and 10 bases lay outside the gene matches. Germline V lookup: CDR1 GTSNPN, CDR2 SVGIG (reference sequence). The CDR3 has 17 residues. The DNA of the CDR3 is TGTGCCTGGAGTGTCGGAGCGGGAGAGACCTACAAAAACATTCAGTACTTC. Its translation is CAWSVGAGETYKNIQYF.

The gene calls are TRBV15 and TRBJ1-1, with D perhaps TRBD1 (5 bases). The germline CDR1 and CDR2 sequences are LNHNV and YYDKDF (reference sequence). The ends were cut back, 1 base at V and 6 bases at J, with 6 bases in the middle. This CDR3 is 12 amino acids long. The CDR3 DNA is TGTGCCACCAGCAGAGTAGGGGCTGAAGCTTTCTTT. It yields the protein CATSRVGAEAFF.

This clone appeared a few times. The chain links TRBV14 to TRBJ2-7; 12 bases map to TRBD2. The CDR3 length is 18 residues. The V and J ends lost 0 bases and 1 base, in that order; junction bases with no gene match: 7. Germline V gene sequence: CDR1 SGHDN, CDR2 FVKESK. CDR3 in DNA: TGTGCCAGCAGCCAAGATTTCCCCGGACTAGCGGGATCCTACGAGCAGTACTTC. Translated, it gives CASSQDFPGLAGSYEQYF.

CDR3 loop: CSVDTRALIANYGYTF. For the CDR3, the DNA is TGCAGCGTTGATACCAGGGCCCTAATTGCTAACTATGGCTACACCTTC. V gene TRBV29-1 combines with J gene TRBJ1-2; D possibly corresponds to TRBD1 (5 bases). CDR3 length: 16 amino acids. Trimming removed 3 bases at V and 0 bases at J, with 17 bases between. Germline CDR1 SQVTM, CDR2 ANQGSEA.

The CDR3 coding sequence is TGTGCCAGCAGTTACGACCGGGACAGGGTCGACAATGAGCAGTTCTTC. Translating gives CASSYDRDRVDNEQFF. The chain is built from TRBV6-5 and TRBJ2-1; 9 positions match TRBD1. This CDR3 region has 16 residues. Germline trimming cut 2 bases from V and 5 bases from J; bases unmatched to any gene: 7. Germline values: CDR1 MNHEY, CDR2 SVGAGI.

This clone was detected only once. The rearrangement joins TRBV5-1 to TRBJ2-5; 8 nucleotides line up with TRBD2. V gave up 4 bases and J gave up 0 bases; unmatched junction bases: 8. The germline V gene has CDR1 SGHRS and CDR2 YFSETQ. CDR3 length: 16 amino acids. The CDR3 nucleotides are TGCGCCAGCAGCCTGAACGGCGGGGGGTACCAAGAGACCCAGTACTTC. Amino acid sequence: CASSLNGGGYQETQYF.

This clone was counted once. The chain combines TRBV15 with TRBJ2-7; TRBD2 might be the D (5 bases). Germline loops: CDR1 LNHNV, CDR2 YYDKDF (reference sequence). CDR3 length equals 13 residues. V lost 6 bases, J lost 3 bases, and 12 bases lay in between. The chain's CDR3 is CATSRTLVYEQYF. DNA of the CDR3: TGTGCCACCAGTAGGACTTTAGTCTACGAGCAGTACTTC. Filled out from reference TRBV15 and TRBJ2-7, the complete variable domain reads DAMVIQNPRYQVTQFGKPVTLSCSQTLNHNVMYWYQQKSSQAPKLLFHYYDKDFNNEADTPDNFQSRRPNTSFCFLDIRSPGLGDTAMYLCATSRTLVYEQYFGPGTRLTVT.

The V gene is TRBV27, the J gene TRBJ1-2; D remains ambiguous. Trimming took 8 bases from V and 2 from J, leaving 12 bases between them. The CDR3 is 13 residues long. Looked up from germline, CDR1 is MNHEY and CDR2 is SMNVEV (reference sequence). CDR3 DNA: TGTGCCAGCTCCCAGCAGGTGAACTATGGCTACACCTTC. Residues: CASSQQVNYGYTF.

The chain links TRBV28 to TRBJ2-3; possible D gene TRBD2, 6 bases. CDR3 length equals 16 residues. V shed 6 bases and J shed 0 bases, with 16 bases lying between them. The germline gives CDR1 MDHEN, CDR2 SYDVKM. CDR3 coding DNA: TGTGCCAGCAGACCTCCCCTAGCGCTGAGCACAGATACGCAGTATTTT. Encoded protein: CASRPPLALSTDTQYF.

The chain is built from TRBV11-3 and TRBJ2-4; D may be TRBD2 (5 bases). V lost 5 bases, J lost 4 bases, and 12 bases lay in between. Germline loops: CDR1 SGHNT, CDR2 YENEEA. CDR3 size: 14 residues. CDR3 amino acids: CASSSSGGKNIQYF. The CDR3 DNA sequence: TGTGCCAGCAGCAGCAGCGGCGGAAAAAACATTCAGTACTTC.

This clone was seen more than once but under ten times. V and J are TRBV15 and TRBJ2-6, with a weak D call TRBD2 (5 bases). The CDR3 is 18 amino acids. Per the germline V gene, CDR1 is LNHNV and CDR2 is YYDKDF (reference sequence). The germline V and J ends were trimmed by 0 bases and 0 bases, with 12 bases remaining between them. CDR3 sequence reads: CATSRDLEGFSGANVLTF. The CDR3 nucleotides read TGTGCCACCAGCAGAGATCTTGAGGGATTCTCTGGGGCCAACGTCCTGACTTTC.

The rearrangement links TRBV30 to TRBJ1-6; perhaps TRBD1 as D (6 bases). CDR1 is GTSNPN, CDR2 SVGIG, per germline (reference sequence). The CDR3 consists of 13 residues. Trimming left V 3 bases short and J 8 bases short, with 11 bases between. This CDR3 is CAWREGGDSPLHF. The CDR3 nucleotides read TGTGCCTGGAGGGAGGGGGGGGATTCACCCCTCCACTTT.

The chain uses TRBV6-6 and TRBJ2-2, with a possible D match to TRBD1 (6 bases). CDR1 and CDR2 from the germline V gene are MNHNY and SVGAGI (reference sequence). The length of the CDR3 is 15 residues. The germline V and J ends were trimmed by 5 bases and 3 bases, with 13 bases remaining between them. DNA of the CDR3: TGTGCCAGCAGTCCCCAGGGGTCGGACACCGGGGAGCTGTTTTTT. This codes for CASSPQGSDTGELFF.

The V gene is TRBV29-1, the J gene TRBJ1-3; TRBD1 aligns across 7 bases. The CDR3 totals 16 residues. The trim removed 4 bases at V and 0 bases at J, leaving 9 bases unmatched. Germline V CDR1 and CDR2: SQVTM, ANQGSEA. The CDR3 spells CSVAGTATPSGNTIYF. In DNA form, the CDR3 reads TGCAGCGTTGCCGGGACAGCAACACCCTCTGGAAACACCATATATTTT.

The chain links TRBV5-1 to TRBJ1-2; D uncertain. Germline-derived CDR1 and CDR2 are SGHRS and YFSETQ. V lost 0 bases to trimming and J lost 7 bases, with 16 bases between them. This CDR3 spans 15 amino acids. CDR3 sequence (DNA): TGCGCCAGCAGCTTGGATCGCCCGGGGATCGCTGGCTACACCTTC. Encoded protein: CASSLDRPGIAGYTF.

V usage is TRBV2 and J usage is TRBJ2-1; perhaps TRBD2 as D (6 bases). Germline CDR1 reads SNHLY; CDR2 reads FYNNEI. The CDR3 extends over 12 amino acids. V lost 9 bases and J 3 bases, leaving 9 bases between the germline ends. This CDR3 reads CARRLDYNEQFF. Written as DNA, the CDR3 is TGTGCCAGGCGACTAGACTACAATGAGCAGTTCTTC.

This chain links TRBV19 with TRBJ2-7; 10 nucleotides agree with TRBD1. V trimming: 3 bases; J trimming: 3 bases; junction bases outside the gene matches: 5. CDR1 and CDR2 from the germline V gene are LNHDA and SQIVND (reference sequence). The CDR3 covers 15 residues. The CDR3 spells CASSMRGTGDYEQYF. CDR3 nucleotides: TGTGCCAGTAGTATGCGGGGGACAGGGGACTACGAGCAGTACTTC.

The V gene is TRBV5-1, the J gene TRBJ2-6; D ambiguous. The CDR3 contains 16 residues. In germline, CDR1 is SGHRS, CDR2 YFSETQ. V lost 0 bases, J lost 0 bases, and 7 bases lay in between. The CDR3 spells CASSLAVDSGANVLTF. For the CDR3, the DNA is TGCGCCAGCAGCTTGGCCGTAGACTCTGGGGCCAACGTCCTGACTTTC.

Only one count was recorded for this clone. CDR3 coding DNA: TGTGCCTGGGAGTTCGGGTTAGGCGGACAAGAGACCCAGTACTTC. Residues: CAWEFGLGGQETQYF. The chain carries TRBV30 and TRBJ2-5, with unresolved D. The CDR3 is 15 amino acids. Trimming took 5 bases from V and 2 from J, leaving 18 bases between them. Germline values: CDR1 GTSNPN, CDR2 SVGIG (reference sequence).

This clone was recorded only once. This chain links TRBV4-1 with TRBJ1-5, with D possibly TRBD1 on 6 matching bases. This CDR3 is built from 16 residues. Germline-derived CDR1 and CDR2 are MGHRA and YSYEKL. Trimming stripped 4 bases from V and 4 bases from J, with 17 bases between. CDR3 protein: CASSPVAGDTNQPQHF. The CDR3 DNA follows: TGCGCCAGCAGCCCCGTCGCCGGGGACACAAATCAGCCCCAGCATTTT.

This sequence joins TRBV27 and TRBJ1-5; the match to TRBD1 covers 8 bases. Trimming took 2 bases from V and 5 from J; bases not matched to a gene: 5. The CDR3 has 15 residues. Germline loops: CDR1 MNHEY, CDR2 SMNVEV (reference sequence). The CDR3 sequence: CASSLRTGLDQPQHF. The CDR3 DNA is TGTGCCAGCAGTTTAAGGACAGGGCTTGATCAGCCCCAGCATTTT.

V usage is TRBV4-2 and J usage is TRBJ2-1; 7 bases agree with TRBD2. The CDR3 extends over 16 amino acids. V lost 4 bases, J lost 5 bases, and 11 bases stayed unmatched. The germline gives CDR1 LGHNA, CDR2 YNFKEQ. DNA of the CDR3: TGTGCCAGCAGCCCCCTGGCCAGCGGGGCGGACAATGAGCAGTTCTTC. Translating it yields CASSPLASGADNEQFF.

The V gene is TRBV6-1, the J gene TRBJ1-2, with 7 bases fitting TRBD1. This CDR3 is built from 14 residues. The germline CDR1 and CDR2 sequences are MNHNS and SASEGT. Trimming at V came to 6 bases and at J to 4 bases, leaving 8 bases not matched to a gene. This chain's CDR3 is CASRGTAVSYGYTF. The CDR3 bases are TGTGCCAGCAGGGGGACAGCCGTTAGCTATGGCTACACCTTC.

This rearrangement joins TRBV7-2 to TRBJ1-1; the match to TRBD1 covers 8 bases. The germline V gene has CDR1 SGHTA and CDR2 FQGNSA. Trimming cost V 6 bases and J 10 bases; bases outside gene matches: 13. The length of the CDR3 is 14 residues. The CDR3 loop reads CASSSTGDRRGAFF. For the CDR3, the DNA is TGTGCCAGCAGTTCGACAGGGGACCGCCGGGGAGCTTTCTTT.

This chain connects TRBV7-9 to TRBJ2-5, with 8 bases matching TRBD2. Per germline, CDR1 SEHNR and CDR2 FQNEAQ (reference sequence). The CDR3 consists of 15 residues. Losses at the gene ends were 5 bases for V and 0 bases for J; bases not matched to a gene: 5. For the CDR3, the DNA is TGTGCCAGCAGCCTATTAGCGGGGTACCAAGAGACCCAGTACTTC. This codes for CASSLLAGYQETQYF.

V gene TRBV18 combines with J gene TRBJ2-6; perhaps TRBD1 as D (8 bases). Trimming took 0 bases from V and 0 from J, leaving 12 bases between them. This CDR3 is built from 18 residues. Germline-derived CDR1 and CDR2 are KGHSH and LQKENI. The DNA for the CDR3 is TGTGCCAGCTCACCACCGACAGGGGAGGGCTCTGGGGCCAACGTCCTGACTTTC. This translates into CASSPPTGEGSGANVLTF.